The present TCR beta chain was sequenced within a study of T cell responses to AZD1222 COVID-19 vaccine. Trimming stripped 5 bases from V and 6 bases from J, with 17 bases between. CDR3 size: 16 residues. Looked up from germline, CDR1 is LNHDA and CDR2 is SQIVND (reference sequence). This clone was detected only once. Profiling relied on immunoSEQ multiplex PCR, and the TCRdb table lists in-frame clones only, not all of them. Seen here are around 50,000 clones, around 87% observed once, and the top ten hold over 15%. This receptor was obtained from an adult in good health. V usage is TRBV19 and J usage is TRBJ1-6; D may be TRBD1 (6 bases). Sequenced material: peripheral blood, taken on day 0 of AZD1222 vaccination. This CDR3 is CASSLEGGTFNSPLHF. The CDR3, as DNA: TGTGCCAGTAGTCTCGAAGGGGGAACCTTTAATTCACCCCTCCACTTT.